A selection of T cell receptor beta chains follows, all from one sample in a study of monozygotic twins with inflammatory bowel disease. From the 5' RACE reads, TCRdb lists one entry per CDR3 protein and no DNA. The listing records around 450,000 distinct CDR3 sequences. Sequencing was performed on blood. These receptors came from a human donor with ulcerative colitis or Crohn's disease, or a healthy co-twin of an affected twin (not recorded which). CDR3s include the opening cysteine and the closing phenylalanine or tryptophan. Each record gives: J gene, V gene, CDR3 protein.

J gene: TRBJ2-3; V gene: TRBV29-1; CDR3 protein: CGARGSTDTQYF
J gene: TRBJ2-7; V gene: TRBV12-3/TRBV12-4; CDR3 protein: CASNRDDRPYEQYF
J gene: TRBJ2-5; V gene: TRBV20-1; CDR3 protein: CSAPQRGNQETQYF
J gene: TRBJ1-1; V gene: TRBV30; CDR3 protein: CAWSKRSGQNTEAFF
J gene: TRBJ2-7; V gene: TRBV28; CDR3 protein: CASCLRFYEQYF
J gene: TRBJ2-1; V gene: TRBV5-1; CDR3 protein: CASSPGTAGEQFF
J gene: TRBJ2-1; V gene: TRBV4-1; CDR3 protein: CASQGVDEQFF
J gene: TRBJ2-2; V gene: TRBV19; CDR3 protein: CASSTGRTNTGELFF
J gene: TRBJ2-1; V gene: TRBV4-1; CDR3 protein: CASSQDGTGTGYNEQFF
J gene: TRBJ2-2; V gene: TRBV10-3; CDR3 protein: CAIRDGDAGELFF
J gene: TRBJ2-1; V gene: TRBV7-2; CDR3 protein: CASSLAELAGGMFF
J gene: TRBJ2-4; V gene: TRBV6-2/TRBV6-3; CDR3 protein: CASSRTSGGANIQYF
J gene: TRBJ2-3; V gene: TRBV12-3/TRBV12-4; CDR3 protein: CASSFWDRTTDTQYF
J gene: TRBJ2-5; V gene: TRBV13; CDR3 protein: CASSSRGSGETQYF
J gene: TRBJ2-1; V gene: TRBV7-8; CDR3 protein: CASSLGQPSGAAQFF
J gene: TRBJ1-1; V gene: TRBV5-1; CDR3 protein: CASSLATSRTEAFF
J gene: TRBJ2-7; V gene: TRBV6-1; CDR3 protein: CASSPRLAGVYEQYF